The text below deals with one TCR beta chain. Its cognate antigen is unknown. Deletions cut 5 bases from V and 5 bases from J, with 12 bases between. This CDR3 is 13 amino acids long. CDR1 and CDR2 from the germline V gene are LNHDA and SQIVND (reference sequence). The data belong to a study of T cell responses to AZD1222 COVID-19 vaccine. Findings and limits, study-wide: Compared with day 0, the breadth and depth of the Spike-specific TCR repertoire rose significantly after two doses of AZD1222. Only a handful of AZD1222 recipients, six or seven in all, had baseline seropositivity. Unmutated variant regions reportedly attract nearly half of all spike-specific TCRs.

The assay was immunoSEQ multiplex PCR, and TCRdb's table has in-frame clones only and misses some. The sample consists of about 130,000 clones, 75% to 90% of them appearing once. This receptor was identified in an adult in good health. Sample: peripheral blood, taken on day 0 of AZD1222 vaccination. V gene TRBV19 combines with J gene TRBJ1-1; D is unclear. CDR3 nucleotide sequence: TGTGCCAGTAGTGGAAGGAGTGTGACTGAAGCTTTCTTT. This codes for CASSGRSVTEAFF. Full variable domain (remainder filled in from reference TRBV19 and TRBJ1-1): DGGITQSPKYLFRKEGQNVTLSCEQNLNHDAMYWYRQDPGQGLRLIYYSQIVNDFQKGDIAEGYSVSREKKESFPLTVTSAQKNPTAFYLCASSGRSVTEAFFGQGTRLTVV.